This T cell receptor beta chain was captured by sequencing in a study of tumor-infiltrating lymphocytes in oesophageal squamous cell carcinoma. MiXCR, applied by TCRdb to the PCR reads, yields one record per CDR3 protein. The data contain roughly 17,000 distinct CDR3 sequences, approximately 45% of them seen just once; the ten biggest clones take up roughly 36%. V was trimmed by 3 bases and J by 1 base, leaving 12 bases between them. Germline CDR1 reads SEHNR; CDR2 reads FQNEAQ (reference sequence). There are 15 residues in the CDR3. This clonotype was recorded a few times. Sequencing input: normal esophageal tissue next to the tumor. The clonotype comes from a female donor with esophageal squamous cell carcinoma. The chain carries TRBV7-9 and TRBJ2-5; D might be TRBD2 (6 bases). CDR3 coding DNA: TGTGCCAGCAGCTTCTACCGGGACTTCCAAGAGACCCAGTACTTC. Protein sequence: CASSFYRDFQETQYF.